This TCR beta chain was profiled in a study of chemoradiotherapy in HPV16-positive cancers. Study details: Functional T-cell assays on a couple of HPV16-positive patients' cells defined candidate HPV-specific clones and common TCR motifs.

V was pared by 7 bases and J by 5 bases, with 15 bases of the junction left unmatched. Germline V gene lookup returns CDR1 LNHDA and CDR2 SQIVND (reference sequence). The CDR3 is 16 residues long. Worth noting for this clone: Its antigen is undetermined.

Clones were sequenced by immunoSEQ multiplex PCR, and TCRdb holds only the in-frame ones, with some missing. The sample consists of roughly 1,200 clones, roughly four fifths of them appearing once. Broader study findings: Candidate HPV-specific clones and E7-related TCR motifs grew in tumor during treatment. Only a couple of HPV16-positive patients supplied the functional HPV-specificity definition.

V usage is TRBV19 and J usage is TRBJ2-3, with 7 bases that match TRBD2. This specimen consisted of tumor tissue, obtained from a patient who underwent chemoradiotherapy. The origin of this receptor is a human donor with HPV-associated anogenital cancer. CDR3 coding DNA: TGTGCCAGTACCACCCAATGGGGGGGTAGCGGAGATACGCAGTATTTT. It codes for CASTTQWGGSGDTQYF.